This entry describes one T cell receptor (beta chain). Its specificity is unknown. This sample stems from a study of T cell responses to AZD1222 COVID-19 vaccine. Broader study findings: The study reported that nearly half of spike-specific TCRs target unmutated variant regions.

The CDR3 runs to 13 residues. V shed 7 bases and J shed 5 bases, with 12 bases lying between them. Sequencing was performed with immunoSEQ multiplex PCR; in TCRdb, only in-frame clones are kept and a portion is missing. The repertoire holds 200,000 to 300,000 clones, with just over 90% as singletons. Source: peripheral blood, taken on day 0 of AZD1222 vaccination. The chain couples TRBV12-3 or TRBV12-4 to TRBJ1-5; D is undetermined. This receptor was taken from an adult in good health. The CDR3: CASNPRADQPQHF. CDR3 DNA: TGTGCCAGCAACCCTAGGGCCGATCAGCCCCAGCATTTT.